Listed below are T cell receptor beta chains from one sample, sequenced in a study of blood T cell repertoires in COVID-19. Measured with immunoSEQ multiplex PCR; TCRdb has only the in-frame clones, and not every one. The data contain 350,000 to 450,000 clones, about four fifths of them singletons. The sequenced sample was PBMCs or T cells enriched from blood (not recorded which). Every receptor here comes from a woman aged 45-60 years who had recovered from COVID-19. CDR3s leave out the opening cysteine and the closing phenylalanine or tryptophan. Each record gives: D gene, J gene, V gene, CDR3 protein. The D gene is left open where the match is weak.

d_call: TRBD2; j_call: TRBJ2-7; v_call: TRBV3-1/TRBV3-2; cdr3_aa: ASSQGAESGSTYEQY
d_call: NA; j_call: TRBJ1-1; v_call: TRBV5-1; cdr3_aa: ASSLVAGNTEAF
d_call: NA; j_call: TRBJ1-1; v_call: TRBV3-1/TRBV3-2; cdr3_aa: ASSPPGGGEAF
d_call: TRBD2; j_call: TRBJ2-5; v_call: TRBV9; cdr3_aa: ARSAIKVLAGGGETQY
d_call: TRBD1; j_call: TRBJ2-2; v_call: TRBV13; cdr3_aa: ASRQNAGGLRLTPLGELF
d_call: NA; j_call: TRBJ2-7; v_call: TRBV19; cdr3_aa: ASSIDRGGREQY
d_call: TRBD1; j_call: TRBJ1-2; v_call: TRBV7-9; cdr3_aa: ASSSEDRLFYGYT
d_call: TRBD2; j_call: TRBJ2-1; v_call: TRBV9; cdr3_aa: ASSVAASGGLNNEQF
d_call: NA; j_call: TRBJ1-1; v_call: TRBV25-1; cdr3_aa: ASSEYGGASMNTEAF
d_call: TRBD1; j_call: TRBJ2-2; v_call: TRBV18; cdr3_aa: ASSPMAGGNTGELF
d_call: TRBD1; j_call: TRBJ1-4; v_call: TRBV19; cdr3_aa: ASRQRQGTGEKLF
d_call: TRBD1; j_call: TRBJ1-2; v_call: TRBV4-3; cdr3_aa: ASSGDPQGRYGYT
d_call: TRBD1; j_call: TRBJ1-1; v_call: TRBV19; cdr3_aa: ASTAGQGTEAF
d_call: NA; j_call: TRBJ1-5; v_call: TRBV4-1; cdr3_aa: ASSRTGPRGNQPQH
d_call: NA; j_call: TRBJ1-2; v_call: TRBV6-5; cdr3_aa: ASTTGAGYT
d_call: TRBD1; j_call: TRBJ1-2; v_call: TRBV5-8; cdr3_aa: ASSLRGQGSSGYT
d_call: NA; j_call: TRBJ1-2; v_call: TRBV9; cdr3_aa: ASSPRRQGRAPYGYT
d_call: TRBD2; j_call: TRBJ2-2; v_call: TRBV27; cdr3_aa: ASSFGTSGTGELF
d_call: TRBD1; j_call: TRBJ1-3; v_call: TRBV30; cdr3_aa: AWSQGGRTIY
d_call: TRBD2; j_call: TRBJ2-5; v_call: TRBV7-6; cdr3_aa: ASSPGGIVLSAETQY
d_call: NA; j_call: TRBJ2-1; v_call: TRBV6-2/TRBV6-3; cdr3_aa: ASSYSGSRYNEQF
d_call: NA; j_call: TRBJ1-1; v_call: TRBV5-8; cdr3_aa: ASSFPRLARPNTEAF
d_call: TRBD1; j_call: TRBJ1-3; v_call: TRBV4-3; cdr3_aa: ASSQSRGDTIY
d_call: TRBD2; j_call: TRBJ2-7; v_call: TRBV15; cdr3_aa: ATSRDLGVGTNEQY
d_call: NA; j_call: TRBJ1-2; v_call: TRBV5-1; cdr3_aa: ASSLAQGDYGYT
d_call: NA; j_call: TRBJ2-3; v_call: TRBV6-1; cdr3_aa: ASSDPSGLTDTQY
d_call: TRBD1; j_call: TRBJ1-5; v_call: TRBV7-2; cdr3_aa: ASSLTRQGRNQPQH
d_call: NA; j_call: TRBJ1-1; v_call: TRBV19; cdr3_aa: ASSPTGVFGTEAF
d_call: TRBD1; j_call: TRBJ1-2; v_call: TRBV15; cdr3_aa: ATTSGTGFFNYGYT
d_call: NA; j_call: TRBJ1-2; v_call: TRBV27; cdr3_aa: ASSLFGQGGGYGYT
d_call: TRBD1; j_call: TRBJ1-2; v_call: TRBV19; cdr3_aa: ASSDRVPYGYT
d_call: NA; j_call: TRBJ2-2; v_call: TRBV2; cdr3_aa: ASSEGVTGELF
d_call: NA; j_call: TRBJ2-7; v_call: TRBV6-4; cdr3_aa: ASSQGAYEQY
d_call: TRBD1; j_call: TRBJ1-2; v_call: TRBV6-6; cdr3_aa: ASSYGDSYGYT
d_call: NA; j_call: TRBJ2-3; v_call: TRBV18; cdr3_aa: ASSPLSTDTQY
d_call: TRBD1; j_call: TRBJ1-1; v_call: TRBV14; cdr3_aa: ASSHGTVNTEAF
d_call: TRBD1; j_call: TRBJ1-2; v_call: TRBV5-4; cdr3_aa: ASSSLQGAKGYT
d_call: NA; j_call: TRBJ1-3; v_call: TRBV5-5; cdr3_aa: ASSLVGSSGNTIY
d_call: NA; j_call: TRBJ1-2; v_call: TRBV21-1; cdr3_aa: ASSKVLQGGSIWHGYT
d_call: TRBD1; j_call: TRBJ1-2; v_call: TRBV3-1/TRBV3-2; cdr3_aa: ASRQTGGVYYGYT